Listed here are 20 T cell receptor beta chains from one sample, sequenced in a study of Ad26.COV2.S vaccination and SARS-CoV-2 variants (dated by TCRdb to about 2021). The library was obtained by the immunoSEQ multiplex PCR assay. TCRdb holds this immuneACCESS table with in-frame rearrangements only. Some clones are missing; in checked studies, unresolved V genes explain under half, and the rest has no known cause. The sample table contains about 350,000 clones; only one count was recorded for 92% of them. The ten largest clones take up 3.9% of the sample. The sample's time point label is to be understood as: individuals recovered from natural SARS-CoV-2 infection. This sample comprised peripheral blood, obtained after recovery from COVID-19. The receptors derive from a human donor who had recovered from COVID-19.

The chain combines TRBV5-6 with TRBJ2-1, with TRBD1 identical over 9 bases. Trimming at V came to 6 bases and at J to 2 bases, leaving 9 bases not matched to a gene. Germline lookup yields CDR1 SGHDT and CDR2 YYEEEE. This CDR3 has 16 residues. The CDR3 DNA follows: TGTGCCAGCACGCGACCGGGACAGGGTGCCTACAATGAGCAGTTCTTC. Translating gives CASTRPGQGAYNEQFF.

The chain employs TRBV9 and TRBJ1-2; D is unresolved. The CDR3 spans 14 residues. The V end lost 0 bases, the J end lost 6 bases, and 12 bases lay between the germline ends. Germline loops: CDR1 SGDLS, CDR2 YYNGEE. The CDR3 region has the DNA TGTGCCAGCAGCGTAGACACCAACACTAATGGCTACACCTTC. Translated, it gives CASSVDTNTNGYTF.

V is TRBV7-3 and J is TRBJ1-6; D remains unclear. The ends were cut back, 6 bases at V and 8 bases at J, with 14 bases in the middle. This CDR3 has 14 amino acids. Germline V lookup: CDR1 SGHTA, CDR2 FQGTGA. The CDR3, as DNA: TGTGCCAGCAGTTCTGACGCGATTGATTCACCCCTCCACTTT. Translation gives CASSSDAIDSPLHF.

The V gene is TRBV18, the J gene TRBJ1-2; weak D call: TRBD1 (6 bases). With 6 bases removed from V and 3 bases from J, the gap between germline ends came to 23 bases. Germline loops: CDR1 KGHSH, CDR2 LQKENI. The CDR3 sequence is 17 residues long. CDR3 nucleotides: TGTGCCAGCTCCCTCTACACCGGGACAAAGGCGGACTATGGCTACACCTTC. Translation gives CASSLYTGTKADYGYTF.

This clone has just a few counts. The V gene is TRBV7-9, the J gene TRBJ1-1; no clear D. The CDR3 is 13 amino acids. Germline values: CDR1 SEHNR, CDR2 FQNEAQ (reference sequence). The ends were cut back, 3 bases at V and 9 bases at J, with 14 bases in the middle. The CDR3 region is CASSFSPSGKAFF. As DNA, the CDR3 is TGTGCCAGCAGCTTCTCACCTAGCGGTAAAGCTTTCTTT.

This chain joins TRBV18 and TRBJ1-5, with 8 bases fitting TRBD1. The V and J ends lost 5 bases and 5 bases, in that order; junction bases with no gene match: 8. CDR1 and CDR2 from the germline V gene are KGHSH and LQKENI. CDR3 length: 15 residues. For the CDR3, the DNA is TGTGCCAGCTCAAAACAGGGGGGCGGGGATCAGCCCCAGCATTTT. Translating it yields CASSKQGGGDQPQHF.

The chain uses TRBV5-6 and TRBJ1-4, with D unclear. This CDR3 spans 14 amino acids. V was shortened by 4 bases and J by 8 bases, with 15 bases between the two germline ends. The germline V gene encodes CDR1 SGHDT and CDR2 YYEEEE. The CDR3: CASSRTPEGEKLFF. As DNA, the CDR3 is TGTGCCAGCAGCCGGACTCCGGAGGGAGAAAAACTGTTTTTT.

CDR3 residues: CASRRSSGNTIYF. DNA for the CDR3: TGTGCCAGTAGACGTAGCTCTGGAAACACCATATATTTT. V and J are TRBV19 and TRBJ1-3, with D uncertain. Germline V lookup: CDR1 LNHDA, CDR2 SQIVND (reference sequence). The CDR3 runs to 13 residues. The V end lost 6 bases, the J end lost 0 bases, and 6 bases lay between the germline ends.

The chain joins TRBV14 to TRBJ1-1; D gene uncertain. The CDR3 is 16 residues long. Germline values: CDR1 SGHDN, CDR2 FVKESK. V shed 0 bases and J shed 0 bases, with 11 bases lying between them. The CDR3 is CASSQDKARMNTEAFF. The CDR3 nucleotides read TGTGCCAGCAGCCAAGATAAAGCGAGAATGAACACTGAAGCTTTCTTT.

This chain connects TRBV5-6 to TRBJ2-7; TRBD1 aligns across 9 bases. After removal of 4 bases from V and 5 bases from J, the junction contained 10 bases not matched to a gene. The germline gives CDR1 SGHDT, CDR2 YYEEEE. The CDR3 covers 15 residues. In DNA, the CDR3 is TGTGCCAGCAGCCCGACGGGACAGGGTATCCACGAGCAGTACTTC. Translating it yields CASSPTGQGIHEQYF.

The V and J genes are TRBV7-2 and TRBJ2-7, with a tentative D call TRBD1 (6 bases). This CDR3 is built from 16 residues. The V and J ends lost 0 bases and 9 bases respectively, with 21 bases between them. Per the germline V gene, CDR1 is SGHTA and CDR2 is FQGNSA. CDR3 sequence (DNA): TGTGCCAGCAGCTTAGCGCTGGGGGCTAGCATCCCCGCGCAGTACTTC. Translated: CASSLALGASIPAQYF.

This clone was detected only once. The chain employs TRBV7-9 and TRBJ2-2; D remains unclear. The CDR3 covers 15 residues. Trimming took off 2 bases at V and 0 bases at J, with 7 bases between the two ends. Per the germline V gene, CDR1 is SEHNR and CDR2 is FQNEAQ (reference sequence). The CDR3 here is CASSLKVTNTGELFF. In nucleotides, the CDR3 is TGTGCCAGCAGCTTAAAAGTGACGAACACCGGGGAGCTGTTTTTT.

The V and J genes are TRBV12-5 and TRBJ2-1, with 10 bases lining up with TRBD2. The CDR3 spans 14 residues. With V trimmed by 3 bases and J by 6 bases, 2 bases remained unmatched. Germline-derived CDR1 and CDR2 are LGHNT and FRNRAP. For the CDR3, the DNA is TGTGCTAGTGGTTTAGGGACTAGCGCCAATGAGCAGTTCTTC. Its protein is CASGLGTSANEQFF.

This clone was detected once. V usage is TRBV11-2 and J usage is TRBJ2-1; 10 positions agree with TRBD1. Germline-derived CDR1 and CDR2 are SGHAT and FQNNGV. The CDR3 runs 15 residues. The V gene end was trimmed by 5 bases and the J gene end by 7 bases; junction bases not matched to a gene: 8. The DNA of the CDR3 is TGTGCCAGCAGCGGACGACAGGGGGCTCCGAATGAGCAGTTCTTC. As protein: CASSGRQGAPNEQFF.

This chain uses TRBV5-6 with TRBJ1-1; tentatively, D is TRBD1 (5 bases). The germline V gene encodes CDR1 SGHDT and CDR2 YYEEEE. V was cut by 1 base and J by 3 bases, with 13 bases left in between. The length of the CDR3 is 15 residues. The CDR3 sequence: CASSLRGSVDTEAFF. CDR3 nucleotide sequence: TGTGCCAGCAGCTTGAGGGGAAGTGTGGACACTGAAGCTTTCTTT.

V gene TRBV6-2 or TRBV6-3 combines with J gene TRBJ1-1; a weak D match, TRBD1 (5 bases). The V gene lost 0 bases and the J gene lost 3 bases, with 14 bases spanning the gap. Germline V CDR1 and CDR2: MNHEY, SVGEGT. This CDR3 region has 16 residues. CDR3 protein: CASSYSLGGADTEAFF. The CDR3 region has the DNA TGTGCCAGCAGTTACTCCCTGGGGGGAGCGGACACTGAAGCTTTCTTT.

The chain combines TRBV9 with TRBJ1-6, with a possible D match to TRBD1 (5 bases). The CDR3 is 17 amino acids. V was trimmed by 0 bases and J by 5 bases, leaving 15 bases between them. The germline CDR1 and CDR2 sequences are SGDLS and YYNGEE. The chain's CDR3 is CASSVDQGNLNNSPLHF. DNA of the CDR3: TGTGCCAGCAGCGTAGACCAGGGAAACCTCAATAATTCACCCCTCCACTTT.

The gene calls are TRBV3-1 (or the pseudogene TRBV3-2) and TRBJ1-1; TRBD1 matches at 9 bases. Unmatched junction bases numbered 5, after V lost 4 bases and J lost 5 bases. Germline assignment: CDR1 LGHDT and CDR2 YNNKEL (reference sequence). The CDR3 runs to 14 residues. CDR3 protein: CASSLTGGGTEAFF. The CDR3 DNA sequence: TGTGCCAGCAGCCTTACAGGGGGCGGGACTGAAGCTTTCTTT.

This chain links TRBV9 with TRBJ1-1; D remains ambiguous. This CDR3 has 14 residues. V was trimmed by 0 bases and J by 2 bases, leaving 8 bases between them. Germline V gene sequence: CDR1 SGDLS, CDR2 YYNGEE. CDR3 amino acids: CASSVVQTNTEAFF. CDR3 nucleotide sequence: TGTGCCAGCAGCGTAGTACAGACAAACACTGAAGCTTTCTTT.

In its sample, this clone was seen once. The chain is built from TRBV12-5 and TRBJ1-4, with a weak D call TRBD1 (6 bases). The CDR3 covers 16 residues. The V and J ends lost 2 bases and 8 bases respectively, with 18 bases between them. Germline V gene data show CDR1 as LGHNT and CDR2 as FRNRAP. CDR3 coding DNA: TGTGCTAGTGGTTTGTATACACAGGGACGCGGCGAAAAACTGTTTTTT. This encodes CASGLYTQGRGEKLFF.